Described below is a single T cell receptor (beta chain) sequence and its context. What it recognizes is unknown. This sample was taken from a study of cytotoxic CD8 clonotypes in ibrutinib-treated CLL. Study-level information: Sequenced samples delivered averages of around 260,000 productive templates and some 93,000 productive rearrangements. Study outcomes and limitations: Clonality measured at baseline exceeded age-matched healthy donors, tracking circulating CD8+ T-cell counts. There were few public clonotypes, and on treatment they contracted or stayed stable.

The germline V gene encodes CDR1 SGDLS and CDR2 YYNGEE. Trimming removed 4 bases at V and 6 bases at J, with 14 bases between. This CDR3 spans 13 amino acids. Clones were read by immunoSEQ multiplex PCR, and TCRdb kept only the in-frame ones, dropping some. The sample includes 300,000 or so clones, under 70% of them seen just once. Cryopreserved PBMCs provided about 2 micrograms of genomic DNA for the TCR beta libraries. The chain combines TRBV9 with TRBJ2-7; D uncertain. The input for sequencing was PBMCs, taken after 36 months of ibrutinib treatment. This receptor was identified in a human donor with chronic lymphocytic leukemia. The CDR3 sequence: CASSQTPYREQYF. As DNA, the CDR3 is TGTGCCAGCAGCCAGACACCTTATCGCGAGCAGTACTTC.